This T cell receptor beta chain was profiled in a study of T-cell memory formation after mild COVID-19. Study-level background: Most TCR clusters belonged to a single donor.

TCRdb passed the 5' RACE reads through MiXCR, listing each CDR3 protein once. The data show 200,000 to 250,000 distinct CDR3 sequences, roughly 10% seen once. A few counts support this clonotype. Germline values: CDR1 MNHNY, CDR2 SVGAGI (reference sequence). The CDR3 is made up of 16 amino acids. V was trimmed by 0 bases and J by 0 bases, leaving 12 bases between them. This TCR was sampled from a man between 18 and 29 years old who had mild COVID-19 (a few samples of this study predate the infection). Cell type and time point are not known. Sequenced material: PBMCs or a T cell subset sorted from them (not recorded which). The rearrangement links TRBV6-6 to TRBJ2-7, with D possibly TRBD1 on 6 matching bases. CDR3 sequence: CASSYSNREDSYEQYF. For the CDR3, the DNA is TGTGCCAGCAGTTACTCGAACAGGGAAGACTCCTACGAGCAGTACTTC.